This TCR beta chain was identified during a study of shared clonotypes between healthy human individuals. General study findings and limits: For naive CD4 cells, around 5% of clonotypes were shared across a few donors. Rarefaction revealed incomplete sorted-subset sequencing despite large depth. Non-shared clonotypes had lower generation probabilities than those shared by all four donors.

Unmatched junction bases numbered 8, after V lost 7 bases and J lost 5 bases. Per germline, CDR1 MNHNS and CDR2 SASEGT. The CDR3 loop spans 13 amino acids. For each subset, genomic DNA was distributed in equal portions over several immunoSEQ plates. The method was immunoSEQ multiplex PCR; TCRdb's version includes in-frame clones alone and lacks a portion of them. The table lists some 1 million clones, roughly 80% of them singletons, with roughly 1.4% in the top ten. This clone has more than one count but fewer than ten. Antigen unknown. The sample holds other DNA sequences that translate to the same CDR3.

The sequencing sample was made of memory CD4+ T cells sorted from blood. Subset defined: CD45RA-negative fraction. The source of this sequence is a man aged 18 to 35 in good health. V usage is TRBV6-1 and J usage is TRBJ2-7, with 7 bases identical to TRBD1. The CDR3 DNA sequence: TGTGCCAGCACCTGGGGACAGAGGGACGAGCAGTACTTC. Protein: CASTWGQRDEQYF.